The entry below gives a single T cell receptor beta chain sequence along with its context. Its cognate antigen is unknown. The CDR3 loop spans 13 amino acids. V lost 5 bases, J lost 5 bases, and 12 bases lay in between. In germline, CDR1 is SGDLS, CDR2 YYNGEE. The data were taken from a study of T cell responses to AZD1222 COVID-19 vaccine. Background on the study: Second-dose intervals near 4 or 12 weeks were combined. Overall study findings and caveats: Close to half of spike-specific TCRs reportedly recognize unmutated variant regions. Increases in Spike-specific TCR breadth and depth were seen after two AZD1222 doses. White British people made up most donors, females outnumbered males, and clonal diversity was possibly underestimated.

The repertoire was sequenced with immunoSEQ multiplex PCR; TCRdb's copy has only in-frame clones and lacks some. The repertoire holds 100,000 to 150,000 clones, with around 90% as singletons. The specimen was peripheral blood, collected on day 0 of AZD1222 vaccination. The receptor comes from an adult in good health. The J gene is TRBJ2-3, the V gene TRBV9, with D possibly TRBD2 on 5 matching bases. The CDR3 sequence: CASRGESQDTQYF. The CDR3 DNA follows: TGTGCCAGCAGGGGAGAATCGCAAGATACGCAGTATTTT.